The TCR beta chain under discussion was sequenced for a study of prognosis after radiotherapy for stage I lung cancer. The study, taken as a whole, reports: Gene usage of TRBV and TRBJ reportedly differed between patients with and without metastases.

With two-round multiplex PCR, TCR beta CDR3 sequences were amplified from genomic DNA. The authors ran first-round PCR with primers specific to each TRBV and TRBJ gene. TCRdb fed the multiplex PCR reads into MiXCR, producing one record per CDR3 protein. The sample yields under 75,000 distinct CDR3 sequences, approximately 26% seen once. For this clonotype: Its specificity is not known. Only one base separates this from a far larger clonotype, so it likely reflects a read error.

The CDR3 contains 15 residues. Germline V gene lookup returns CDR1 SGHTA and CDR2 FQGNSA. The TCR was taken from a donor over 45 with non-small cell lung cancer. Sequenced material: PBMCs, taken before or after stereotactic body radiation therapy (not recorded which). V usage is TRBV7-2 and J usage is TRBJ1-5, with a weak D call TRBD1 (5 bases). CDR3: CAWSVPGPRNQPQNF. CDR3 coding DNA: TGTGCCTGGAGTGTACCGGGACCCCGGAATCAGCCCCAGAATTTT. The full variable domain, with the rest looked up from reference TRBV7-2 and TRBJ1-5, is GAGVSQSPSNKVTEKGKDVELRCDPISGHTALYWYRQSLGQGLEFLIYFQGNSAPDKSGLPSDRFSAERTGGSVSTLTIQRTQQEDSAVYLCAWSVPGPRNQPQNFGDGTRLSIL.